This T cell receptor beta chain comes out of a study of blood T cell repertoires in COVID-19. As for the study in general: PBMCs, B-cell-depleted T cells, or T cells provided the cDNA or gDNA that made up the material.

With V trimmed by 6 bases and J by 3 bases, 5 bases remained unmatched. The CDR3 runs to 14 residues. Germline V gene sequence: CDR1 SNHLY, CDR2 FYNNEI. The study recruited people aged about 18 to 95 years across under 25 US areas. Clinical history as reported by participants underpinned cohort assignment. The data were produced by immunoSEQ multiplex PCR, yet TCRdb's version contains in-frame clones alone and is incomplete. This table has 200,000 to 250,000 clones, roughly nine tenths appearing once. The TCR sequence derives from a woman in her late teens or twenties in a cohort exposed to, infected with or recovered from COVID-19 (not recorded which). The sequencing input was PBMCs or T cells enriched from blood (not recorded which). The chain has TRBV2 and TRBJ1-1; TRBD1 matches at 9 bases. The CDR3 DNA reads as TGTGCCAGCAGCGGGACAGGGCATTACACTGAAGCTTTCTTT. As protein: CASSGTGHYTEAFF.